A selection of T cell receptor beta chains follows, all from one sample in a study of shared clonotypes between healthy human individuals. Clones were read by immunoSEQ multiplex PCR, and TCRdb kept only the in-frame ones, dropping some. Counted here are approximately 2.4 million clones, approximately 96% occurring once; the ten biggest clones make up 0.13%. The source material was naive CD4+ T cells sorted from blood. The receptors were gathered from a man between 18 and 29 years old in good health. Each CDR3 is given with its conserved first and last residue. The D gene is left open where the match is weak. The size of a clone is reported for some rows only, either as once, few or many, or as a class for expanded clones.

TGTGCCAGCTCACCTCCAGGGGGCCGGGAGACCCAGTACTTC	CASSPPGGRETQYF	NA	TRBV18	TRBJ2-5	TRBD1
TGTGCCAGCAGCCAGCCGGGCCACGGGAATTCACCCCTCCACTTT	CASSQPGHGNSPLHF	NA	TRBV7-8	TRBJ1-6	NA
TGTGCCAGCAGTCTAGGGACAGGGGGCGACGAGCAGTACTTC	CASSLGTGGDEQYF	NA	TRBV2	TRBJ2-7	TRBD1
TGTGCCAGCAGTTTGATCCCGCGCGGGGGGGCTTTTGAGACCCAGTACTTC	CASSLIPRGGAFETQYF	NA	TRBV28	TRBJ2-5	TRBD2
TGTGCCAGCAGTACCACCGGGACCGGCCTCTACGAGCAGTACTTC	CASSTTGTGLYEQYF	NA	TRBV6-5	TRBJ2-7	NA
TGTGCCAGCACCACGACGGTCGTACAAGAGACCCAGTACTTC	CASTTTVVQETQYF	NA	TRBV6-1	TRBJ2-5	NA
TGTGCCAGCAGCTTGTATGCGGGAGGGCCCAACAATGAGCAGTTCTTC	CASSLYAGGPNNEQFF	NA	TRBV5-4	TRBJ2-1	TRBD2
TGTGCCAGCGGGACAGGGAGGGCCTATGGCTACACCTTC	CASGTGRAYGYTF	NA	TRBV6-5	TRBJ1-2	TRBD1
TGTGCCAGCAGTTTTCGGCATTATGGCTACACCTTC	CASSFRHYGYTF	NA	TRBV28	TRBJ1-2	NA
TGTGCCTGGATGCCTCTCGGACACGGGGAGCTGTTTTTT	CAWMPLGHGELFF	NA	TRBV30	TRBJ2-2	NA
TGCGCCAGCAGCTCGCAAAAAGGAAACTATGGCTACACCTTC	CASSSQKGNYGYTF	NA	TRBV5-1	TRBJ1-2	NA
TGTGCCAGCAGCATACTAGCGGGAGGCTACGAGCAGTACTTC	CASSILAGGYEQYF	NA	TRBV7-2	TRBJ2-7	TRBD2
TGCGCCAGCAGCTTGGAACCTGGATATGGCTACACCTTC	CASSLEPGYGYTF	NA	TRBV5-1	TRBJ1-2	NA
TGTGCCAGTAGTATCCCGGGACCCCTCGTTGAAAAACTGTTTTTT	CASSIPGPLVEKLFF	NA	TRBV19	TRBJ1-4	NA
TGCAGCGTCCAGTTGGCCACGGCTGAAGCTTTCTTT	CSVQLATAEAFF	NA	TRBV29-1	TRBJ1-1	NA
TGTGCCAGCAGCCTTTACACCGGGGAGCTGTTTTTT	CASSLYTGELFF	NA	TRBV28	TRBJ2-2	NA
TGCAGCGCCCGAGTGTCAGATACGCAGTATTTT	CSARVSDTQYF	NA	TRBV29-1	TRBJ2-3	NA
TGTGCCAGCAGCTTCGGGACTACCTCCTACGAGCAGTACTTC	CASSFGTTSYEQYF	NA	TRBV11-2	TRBJ2-7	TRBD2
TGTGCCTGGAATCCAGGGAAGGAAAAACTGTTTTTT	CAWNPGKEKLFF	once	TRBV30	TRBJ1-4	NA
TGTGCCAGCAGCCCTAGGGACAGGGAACCTAGCAATCAGCCCCAGCATTTT	CASSPRDREPSNQPQHF	NA	TRBV14	TRBJ1-5	TRBD1
TGTGCCAGCAGCTTAAGCGGGGGGGCGATTAATGAGCAGTTCTTC	CASSLSGGAINEQFF	NA	TRBV7-2	TRBJ2-1	TRBD2
TGCAGCGTGTGGGGACAGGGTACCTACGAGCAGTACTTC	CSVWGQGTYEQYF	NA	TRBV29-1	TRBJ2-7	TRBD1
TGTGCCAGTCGTGGACAGGCCTACGAGCAGTACTTC	CASRGQAYEQYF	NA	TRBV6-5	TRBJ2-7	TRBD1
TGCAGCGTTCCCGGGACAGGGGGCGCGAACTATGGCTACACCTTC	CSVPGTGGANYGYTF	NA	TRBV29-1	TRBJ1-2	TRBD1
TGTGCCAGTAGTATAGAGGGGCTCCGTGGCTACACCTTC	CASSIEGLRGYTF	NA	TRBV19	TRBJ1-2	NA
TGTGCCAGCAGTACGGGGGACACTAACACCGGGGAGCTGTTTTTT	CASSTGDTNTGELFF	NA	TRBV6-8	TRBJ2-2	NA
TGCGCCAGCAGCGATTCGGGACAGAAACCATATGGCTACACCTTC	CASSDSGQKPYGYTF	once	TRBV5-1	TRBJ1-2	TRBD1
TGCGCCAGCCGGATCGTTGGGACGAACACTGAAGCTTTCTTT	CASRIVGTNTEAFF	NA	TRBV4-1	TRBJ1-1	NA
TGTGCCAGCGTGACAGGGGGCTCCACTGAAGCTTTCTTT	CASVTGGSTEAFF	few	TRBV2	TRBJ1-1	TRBD1
TGTGCCAGCAGTTTAGAAACAGACTATGGCTACACCTTC	CASSLETDYGYTF	few	TRBV28	TRBJ1-2	NA
TGTGCCAGCAGTGAAACGGGGTCCTCGGGACTACCGAGCACAGATACGCAGTATTTT	CASSETGSSGLPSTDTQYF	NA	TRBV6-1	TRBJ2-3	TRBD2
TGTGCCAGCAGCTACAGGAGGGAGGGGGAGCTGTTTTTT	CASSYRREGELFF	NA	TRBV5-6	TRBJ2-2	NA
TGTGCCAGCAGCTTGGTTCAGGGGCGGAATTATGGCTATGGCTACACCTTC	CASSLVQGRNYGYGYTF	few	TRBV5-5	TRBJ1-2	NA
TGTGCCAGCTCACCACCGGGACGACAAGAGACCCAGTACTTC	CASSPPGRQETQYF	NA	TRBV18	TRBJ2-5	NA
TGTGCCAGCAGTGAAGAGACCCTTTCGGATTTT	CASSEETLSDF	NA	TRBV6-1	TRBJ1-3	NA
TGTGCCAGCCGGGGGGAGCTCCGAAGCGGCAATGAGCAGTTCTTC	CASRGELRSGNEQFF	NA	TRBV27	TRBJ2-1	TRBD2
TGTGCCTGGGGGCGAGGACAGGGAGGACCAGAGACCCAGTACTTC	CAWGRGQGGPETQYF	NA	TRBV30	TRBJ2-5	TRBD1
TGTGCCAGCAGTTGGGGGGGAGGCAATCAGCCCCAGCATTTT	CASSWGGGNQPQHF	NA	TRBV6-6	TRBJ1-5	NA
TGTGCCAGCAGTGACCCCGGGAACTCCTACGAGCAGTACTTC	CASSDPGNSYEQYF	NA	TRBV6-4	TRBJ2-7	NA
TGTGCCAGCACGGGGCAGGTACCTGAGCAGTTCTTC	CASTGQVPEQFF	NA	TRBV6-1	TRBJ2-1	NA
TGTGCCAGCAACTTCTTGACAGGGGGATCCTACGAGCAGTACTTC	CASNFLTGGSYEQYF	NA	TRBV6-1	TRBJ2-7	TRBD1
TGTGCCAGCAGCCTGTTAGCTCGGTCGGTAGATACGCAGTATTTT	CASSLLARSVDTQYF	NA	TRBV11-2	TRBJ2-3	NA
TGTGCCAGCAGGGCAGAAGGGGACAGCAATCAGCCCCAGCATTTT	CASRAEGDSNQPQHF	once	TRBV2	TRBJ1-5	NA
TGCGCCAGCAGCTTTGGGGCCGGCAGCTCCTACGAGCAGTACTTC	CASSFGAGSSYEQYF	NA	TRBV5-1	TRBJ2-7	NA
TGTGCCAGCAGTCCCTATGGGGGCCCCTACTCTGGGGCCAACGTCCTGACTTTC	CASSPYGGPYSGANVLTF	NA	TRBV27	TRBJ2-6	NA
TGTGCCAGCAGCCCCAGTAGCGGGAGGGACACCGGGGAGCTGTTTTTT	CASSPSSGRDTGELFF	NA	TRBV14	TRBJ2-2	TRBD2
TGTGCCAGCAGCCTAGGCTCCCGCTATGGCTACACCTTC	CASSLGSRYGYTF	NA	TRBV6-5	TRBJ1-2	NA
TGTGCCAGCTCACGGTTAGCGGGAGAGGGTTACAATGAGCAGTTCTTC	CASSRLAGEGYNEQFF	once	TRBV18	TRBJ2-1	TRBD2
TGTGCCACCAGCAGAGAAGGGGGCAGAGCTTTCTTT	CATSREGGRAFF	NA	TRBV15	TRBJ1-1	TRBD1
TGTGCCAGCAGCTTGGGGCAGGGGGCAGGGCACTATGGCTACACCTTC	CASSLGQGAGHYGYTF	NA	TRBV7-9	TRBJ1-2	TRBD1
TGTGCCAGCAGCCGAAGTGGCAGGTACACAGATACGCAGTATTTT	CASSRSGRYTDTQYF	NA	TRBV5-8	TRBJ2-3	NA
TGTGCCAGTAGTATGTTTAGCGGGTCCTCCTACAATGAGCAGTTCTTC	CASSMFSGSSYNEQFF	NA	TRBV19	TRBJ2-1	TRBD2
TGTCGAACCTACGAGCAGTACTTC	CRTYEQYF	NA	TRBV19	TRBJ2-7	NA
TGCGCCAGCAGCGAGCGGGTTGGCTCCTACAATGAGCAGTTCTTC	CASSERVGSYNEQFF	NA	TRBV5-1	TRBJ2-1	NA
TGTGCCAGCAGCGCCACAGGTACCAATGAAAAACTGTTTTTT	CASSATGTNEKLFF	NA	TRBV5-4	TRBJ1-4	NA